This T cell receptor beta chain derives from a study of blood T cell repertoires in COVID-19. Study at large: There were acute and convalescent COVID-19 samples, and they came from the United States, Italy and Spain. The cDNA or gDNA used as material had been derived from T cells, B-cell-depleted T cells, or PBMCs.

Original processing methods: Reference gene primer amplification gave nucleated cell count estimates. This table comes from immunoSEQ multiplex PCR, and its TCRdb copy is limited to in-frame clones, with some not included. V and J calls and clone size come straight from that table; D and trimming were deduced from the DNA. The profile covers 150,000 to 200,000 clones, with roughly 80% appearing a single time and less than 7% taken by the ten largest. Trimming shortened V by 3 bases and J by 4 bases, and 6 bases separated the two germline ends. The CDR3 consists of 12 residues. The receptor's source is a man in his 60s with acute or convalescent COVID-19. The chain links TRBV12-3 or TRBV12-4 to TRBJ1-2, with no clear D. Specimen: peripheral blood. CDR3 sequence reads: CASSFVSYGYTF. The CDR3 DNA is TGTGCCAGCAGTTTCGTCTCCTATGGCTACACCTTC.